The subject of this entry is one T cell receptor (beta chain). No antigen is known for it. Averaging about 116 mL, one heparinised blood draw came from each individual donor. The sample comes from a study of beta chain features in type 1 diabetes. Across the study: Patient and healthy donor groups were alike in age, gender and cell yields.

Findings and limits, study-wide: cDNA-based reads could over-represent cells with high TCR expression. PCR might preferentially amplify shorter templates, equally in patients and controls.

V lost 7 bases, J lost 7 bases, and 7 bases lay in between. The CDR3 extends over 11 amino acids. CDR1 and CDR2 (germline): MNHNS, SASEGT. As every portion of the isolated RNA was reverse transcribed, the sequencing read expressed TCRB transcripts. Method: immunoSEQ multiplex PCR; TCRdb's copy keeps in-frame clones and lacks some. This sample carries about 620,000 clones, roughly a sixth of them seen once, and the ten largest clones take roughly 0.098%. The source material was naive CD4+ T cells from blood. The origin of this receptor is a man between 18 and 35 years old in good health. The chain employs TRBV6-1 and TRBJ2-2; D is unclear. The CDR3 here is CASNRVGELFF. As DNA, the CDR3 is TGTGCCAGCAACCGGGTCGGGGAGCTGTTTTTT.